This T cell receptor beta chain was obtained from a study of shared T cell receptors in the human thymus. Measured with immunoSEQ multiplex PCR; TCRdb has only the in-frame clones, and not every one. The sample lists hundreds of thousands of clones, around nine tenths occurring once. The ends lost 5 bases at V and 8 bases at J; junction bases unmatched: 6. This CDR3 has 14 residues. Per germline, CDR1 SGHRS and CDR2 YFSETQ. The same sample was also studied in work on human thymus T cells. That study adds: Healthy Finnish infants undergoing corrective surgery for congenital heart defects were the donors. It was from resections taken during corrective heart surgery that the thymus tissue came. Repertoires sampled from thymus and blood appeared biased in V and J gene usage. There were highly overlapping thymic repertoires among unrelated individuals, as related research reported.

The TCR originated in a boy less than two years old with a congenital heart defect. Sequencing was carried out using thymocytes. The gene calls are TRBV5-1 and TRBJ1-6; 8 bases are shared with TRBD1. The CDR3 bases are TGCGCCAGCAGGTCGGGACAGGATGATTCACCCCTCCACTTT. It encodes CASRSGQDDSPLHF. The full variable domain, its missing parts supplied by reference TRBV5-1 and TRBJ1-6, is KAGVTQTPRYLIKTRGQQVTLSCSPISGHRSVSWYQQTPGQGLQFLFEYFSETQRNKGNFPGRFSGRQFSNSRSEMNVSTLELGDSALYLCASRSGQDDSPLHFGNGTRLTVT.